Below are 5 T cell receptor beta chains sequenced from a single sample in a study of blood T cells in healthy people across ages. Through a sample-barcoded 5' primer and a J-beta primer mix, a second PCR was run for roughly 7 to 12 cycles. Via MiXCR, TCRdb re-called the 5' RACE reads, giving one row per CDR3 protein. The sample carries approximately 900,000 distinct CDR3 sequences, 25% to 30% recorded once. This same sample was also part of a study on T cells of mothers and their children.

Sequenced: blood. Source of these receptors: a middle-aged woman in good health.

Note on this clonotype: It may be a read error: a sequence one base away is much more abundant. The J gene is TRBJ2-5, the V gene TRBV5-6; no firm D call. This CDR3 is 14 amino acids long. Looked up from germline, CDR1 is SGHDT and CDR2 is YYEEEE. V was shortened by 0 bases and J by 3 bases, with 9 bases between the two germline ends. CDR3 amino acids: CASSLGYTEETQYF. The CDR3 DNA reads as TGTGCCAGCAGCTTGGGATATACGGAAGAGACCCAGTACTTC.

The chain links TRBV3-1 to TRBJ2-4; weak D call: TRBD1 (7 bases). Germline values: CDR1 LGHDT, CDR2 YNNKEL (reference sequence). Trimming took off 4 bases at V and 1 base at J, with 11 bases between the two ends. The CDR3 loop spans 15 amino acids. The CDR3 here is CASSPSGGAKNIQYF. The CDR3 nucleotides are TGTGCCAGCAGCCCGTCAGGGGGGGCCAAAAACATTCAGTACTTC.

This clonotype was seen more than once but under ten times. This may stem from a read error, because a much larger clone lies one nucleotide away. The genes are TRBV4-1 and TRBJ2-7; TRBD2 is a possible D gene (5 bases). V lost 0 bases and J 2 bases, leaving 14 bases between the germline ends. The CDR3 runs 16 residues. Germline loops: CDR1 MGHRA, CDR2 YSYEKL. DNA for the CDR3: TGCGCCAGCAGCCAAGATTGGCAAGGGAGCCCCTACGAGCAGTACTTC. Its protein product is CASSQDWQGSPYEQYF.

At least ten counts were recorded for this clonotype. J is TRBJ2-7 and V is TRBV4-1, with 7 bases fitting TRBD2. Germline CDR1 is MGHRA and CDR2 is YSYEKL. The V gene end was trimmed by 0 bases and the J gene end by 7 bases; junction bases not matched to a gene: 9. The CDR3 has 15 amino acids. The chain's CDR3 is CASSQDPGGQFEQYF. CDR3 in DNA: TGCGCCAGCAGCCAAGATCCGGGGGGTCAGTTTGAGCAGTACTTC.

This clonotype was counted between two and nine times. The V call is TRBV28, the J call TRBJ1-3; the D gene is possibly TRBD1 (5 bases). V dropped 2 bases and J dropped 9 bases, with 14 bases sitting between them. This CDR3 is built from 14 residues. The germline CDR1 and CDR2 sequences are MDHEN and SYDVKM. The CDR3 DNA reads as TGTGCCAGCAGTTTAACGGCAGGGTCAGGCACCATATATTTT. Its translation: CASSLTAGSGTIYF. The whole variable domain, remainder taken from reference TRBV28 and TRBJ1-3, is DVKVTQSSRYLVKRTGEKVFLECVQDMDHENMFWYRQDPGLGLRLIYFSYDVKMKEKGDIPEGYSVSREKKERFSLILESASTNQTSMYLCASSLTAGSGTIYFGEGSWLTVV.